Below, one TCR beta chain is given with its context. Its antigen is not known. This sample is drawn from a study of blood T cells in healthy people across ages. Staff drew ten milliliters of peripheral blood from each donor. Whenever a sample was processed, at least 6 million PBMCs were isolated. Study results and caveats: A roughly linear fall in TCR beta diversity per million T cells was seen with increasing age. More naive CD4+ cells and higher diversity marked long-lived donors relative to aged donors.

Alongside a J-beta primer mix, a sample-barcoded 5' primer served in a second PCR lasting about 7 to 11 cycles. TCRdb recomputed calls from the 5' RACE reads with MiXCR, one row per CDR3 protein. The data contain roughly 730,000 distinct CDR3 sequences, around 50% of them singletons. Input material: blood. The TCR comes from a man aged 35 to 55 in good health.

CDR3 in amino acids: CASSLGWAVGLSEAFF. CDR3 DNA: TGTGCCAGCAGTTTAGGTTGGGCGGTTGGATTATCTGAAGCTTTCTTT. This chain links TRBV12-3 or TRBV12-4 with TRBJ1-1; D remains ambiguous. The V end was cut by 1 base, the J end by 6 bases, with 18 bases between. This CDR3 has 16 amino acids.